This T cell receptor beta chain was sequenced during a study of human T cells and chemical hapten exposure. About the study: How much TCR each sample yielded varied, mostly because pooled library volumes differed slightly.

As for time point: patch test 1, 2 weeks after DPC sensitization. The treatment was: therapeutic diphenylcyclopropenone sensitization with weekly scalp DPC. Overall study findings and caveats: Expanded TCRs formed significantly more large CDR3 similarity clusters than controls.

Germline CDR1 is MNHEY and CDR2 is SMNVEV (reference sequence). The trim removed 5 bases at V and 2 bases at J, leaving 5 bases unmatched. CDR3 length: 14 residues. This clonotype came up a few times. Antigen specificity is unknown. MiXCR was run by TCRdb on the RACE reads, yielding one entry per CDR3 protein. Of 340,000 or so distinct CDR3 sequences in the sample, about 7% were seen once. This chain connects TRBV27 to TRBJ2-7; TRBD1 matches at 8 bases. The TCR originated in a woman younger than 35 with alopecia areata. Some clones in this sample may be carry-over from other donors' samples. Sequencing was performed on whole blood, taken in connection with sensitization to the hapten diphenylcyclopropenone (DPC). The CDR3 DNA is TGTGCCAGCAGTCGAGGGGACAGGCCCTACGAGCAGTACTTC. This encodes CASSRGDRPYEQYF.